This note documents a single T cell receptor (beta chain) sequence. Its antigen is still unknown. This record belongs to a study of chemoradiotherapy in HPV16-positive cancers. In the study overall: Functional T-cell assays on two HPV16-positive patients' cells defined candidate HPV-specific clones and common TCR motifs.

Profiled with immunoSEQ multiplex PCR; TCRdb holds only in-frame clones, not every one. The repertoire consists of roughly 3,900 clones, with around 73% occurring once and the leading ten covering roughly 11%. Study-level points and caveats: Candidate HPV-specific clones and E7-related TCR motifs grew in tumor during treatment. HPV-specific T cells were functionally defined from only a couple of HPV16-positive patients. In HPV16-positive patients, HPV-responsive T-cell expansion tracked better recurrence-free survival.

CDR3 length: 14 amino acids. V lost 2 bases and J 4 bases, leaving 11 bases between the germline ends. Germline V gene data show CDR1 as MDHEN and CDR2 as SYDVKM. The chain has TRBV28 and TRBJ2-5, with D perhaps matching TRBD2 (6 bases). The sequencing used tumor tissue, collected from a patient who underwent chemoradiotherapy. This TCR was recovered from a human donor with HPV-associated anogenital cancer. CDR3 DNA sequence: TGTGCCAGCAGTTTAGGAGGGCGTCTAGAGACCCAGTACTTC. Protein product: CASSLGGRLETQYF.